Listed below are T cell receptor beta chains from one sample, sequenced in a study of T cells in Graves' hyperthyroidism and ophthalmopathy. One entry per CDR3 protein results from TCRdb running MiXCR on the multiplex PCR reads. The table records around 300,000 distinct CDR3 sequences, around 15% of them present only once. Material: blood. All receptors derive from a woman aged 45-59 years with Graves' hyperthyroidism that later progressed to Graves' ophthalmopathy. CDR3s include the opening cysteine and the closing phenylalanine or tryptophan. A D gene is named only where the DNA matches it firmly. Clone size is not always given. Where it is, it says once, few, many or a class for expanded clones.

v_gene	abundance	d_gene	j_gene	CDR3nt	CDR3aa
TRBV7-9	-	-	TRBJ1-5	TGTGCCAGCACCCTTGATAGCAATCAGCCCCAGCATTTT	CASTLDSNQPQHF
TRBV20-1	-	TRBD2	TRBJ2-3	TGCAGTGCTAGAGATACCGCGGGGGGGTTCACAGATACGCAGTATTTT	CSARDTAGGFTDTQYF
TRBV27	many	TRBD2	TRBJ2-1	TGTGCCAGCAGTACAGGGACTAGCAGTTACAATGAGCAGTTCTTC	CASSTGTSSYNEQFF
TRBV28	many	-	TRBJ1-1	TGTGCCAGCAGTGAGGGGTCCACTGAAGCTTTCTTT	CASSEGSTEAFF
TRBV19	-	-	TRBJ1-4	TGTGCCAGTAGAAATCCGGGAAGAAATGAAAAACTGTTTTTT	CASRNPGRNEKLFF
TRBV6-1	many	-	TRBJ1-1	TGTGCCAGCAGTCCAGCGACAGTCTGGGACACTGAAGCTTTCTTT	CASSPATVWDTEAFF
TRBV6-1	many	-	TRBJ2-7	TGTGCCAGCAGCGACCTCGGGGGCTACGAGCAGTACTTC	CASSDLGGYEQYF
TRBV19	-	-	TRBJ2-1	TGTGCCAGTAGTAGACACTTCGGAGCGGTTACCTACAATGAGCAGTTCTTC	CASSRHFGAVTYNEQFF
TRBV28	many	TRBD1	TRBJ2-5	TGTGCCAGCAGTACACGGACAGGGAGGGAGACCCAGTACTTC	CASSTRTGRETQYF
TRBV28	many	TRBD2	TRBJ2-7	TGTGCCAGCAGTTTCTGGGGAGGGTCGACCTACGAGCAGTACTTC	CASSFWGGSTYEQYF
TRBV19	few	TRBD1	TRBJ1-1	TGTGCCAGTTACCCTCTCCGGGACAGGGGGCAAAACACTGAAGCTTTCTTT	CASYPLRDRGQNTEAFF
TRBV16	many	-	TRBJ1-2	TGTGCCAGCAGCCAAGAGGGGAAGGACGGCTACACCTTC	CASSQEGKDGYTF
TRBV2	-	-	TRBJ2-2	TGTGCCAGCAAGTATGGAGACACCGGGGAGCTGTTTTTT	CASKYGDTGELFF
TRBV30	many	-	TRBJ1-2	TGTGCCTGGACCGTCCAGAAGTACCAAAGTTATGGCTACACCTTC	CAWTVQKYQSYGYTF
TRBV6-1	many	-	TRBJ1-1	TGTGCCAGCAGTTCGATCCGTGAAGCTTTCTTT	CASSSIREAFF
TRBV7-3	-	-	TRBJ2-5	TGTGCCAGCAGCCCCGCCCCTCAAGAGACCCAGTACTTC	CASSPAPQETQYF
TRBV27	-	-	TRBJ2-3	TGTGCCTGCAGTCCCCCGGGGACAGATACGCAGTATTTT	CACSPPGTDTQYF
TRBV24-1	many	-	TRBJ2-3	TGTGCCACCAGTGATACGCAATGGGGCAGCACAGATACGCAGTATTTT	CATSDTQWGSTDTQYF
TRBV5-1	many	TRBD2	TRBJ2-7	TGCGCCAGCAGCCTTAGCGGGACTTCCTACGAGCAGTACTTC	CASSLSGTSYEQYF
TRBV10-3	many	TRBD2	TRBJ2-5	TGTGCCATCAGTGCAGGGACTAGCGGGAGTGGTAAGGAGACCCAGTACTTC	CAISAGTSGSGKETQYF
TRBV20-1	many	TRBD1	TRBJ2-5	TGCAGTGCAGCCAGGGGGCGCGTTGAGACCCAGTACTTC	CSAARGRVETQYF
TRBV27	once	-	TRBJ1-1	TGTGCCAGCAGTGCCGGAGGGAGTAACACTGAAGCTTTCTTT	CASSAGGSNTEAFF
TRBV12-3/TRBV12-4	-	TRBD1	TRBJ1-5	TGTGCCAGCAGGGGACAGCCGGATCAGCCCCAGCATTTT	CASRGQPDQPQHF
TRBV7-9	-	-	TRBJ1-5	TGTGCCAGCAGCCTGGGAGGAATCAATCAGCCCCAGCATTTT	CASSLGGINQPQHF
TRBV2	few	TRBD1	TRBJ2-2	TGTGCCAGCAGTGAAGGATGGACGGACAGGGGAGCGGGGGAGCTGTTTTTT	CASSEGWTDRGAGELFF
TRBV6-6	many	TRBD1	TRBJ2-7	TGTGCCAGCAGTTACTCGTTCCAGGGACAGGGACGCGAGCAGTACTTC	CASSYSFQGQGREQYF
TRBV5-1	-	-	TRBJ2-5	TGCGCCAGCAGCTTGGTACTCGGTACCAAAGGACAGTACCAAGAGACCCAGTACTTC	CASSLVLGTKGQYQETQYF
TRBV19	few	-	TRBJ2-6	TGTGCCAGTAGTCCACACAGACCGGGACACCTCTCTGGGGCCAACGTCCTGACTTTC	CASSPHRPGHLSGANVLTF
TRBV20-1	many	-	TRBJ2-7	TGCAGTGCTACCTCGGGACGGGCAGGGGAGGACGAGCAGTACTTC	CSATSGRAGEDEQYF
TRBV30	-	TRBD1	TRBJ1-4	TGTGCCTGGACCGAGAAGGGGGCCAATGAAAAACTGTTTTTT	CAWTEKGANEKLFF
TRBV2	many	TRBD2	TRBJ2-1	TGTGCCAGTCAAGAGGGAGGGAGGGCCTACAATGAGCAGTTCTTC	CASQEGGRAYNEQFF
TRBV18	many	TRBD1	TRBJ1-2	TGTGCCAGCTCAGCTAGACAGGGGATCAGCCCCTCATATGGCTACACCTTC	CASSARQGISPSYGYTF
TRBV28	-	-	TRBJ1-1	TGTGCCAGCGGACGTAGGGGAACTGAAGCTTTCTTT	CASGRRGTEAFF
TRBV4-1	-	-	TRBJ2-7	TGCGCCAGCAGCCAATGGGGTAGGGCTAGTTCCTACGAGCAGTACTTC	CASSQWGRASSYEQYF
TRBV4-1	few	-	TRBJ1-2	TGCGCCAGCAGCCAAGCCGCGGACATTTCTACCTATGGCTACACCTTC	CASSQAADISTYGYTF
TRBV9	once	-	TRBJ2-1	TGTGCCAGCAGTCCCCCGGGGAGGCCCAAAGGTGAGCAGTTCTTC	CASSPPGRPKGEQFF
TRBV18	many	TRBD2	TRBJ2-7	TGTGCCAGCTCACAGGGACTAGCTGACGAGCAGTACTTC	CASSQGLADEQYF
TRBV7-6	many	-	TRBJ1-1	TGTGCCAGCAGCTTAGCGAAGAACACTGAAGCTTTCTTT	CASSLAKNTEAFF
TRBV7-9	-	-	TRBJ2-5	TGTGCCAGCAGCCCTCGGGATTCGGGAGAGACCCAGTACTTC	CASSPRDSGETQYF
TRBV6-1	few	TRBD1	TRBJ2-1	TGTGCCAGCACTCGGGACAGGGCTTACAATGAGCAGTTCTTC	CASTRDRAYNEQFF
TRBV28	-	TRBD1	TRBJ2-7	TGTGCCAGCATTTCGGGACAGTTGAACACCGGGGAGCAGTACTTC	CASISGQLNTGEQYF
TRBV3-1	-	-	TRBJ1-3	TGTGCCAGCAGCCATCGGTCCACCATATATTTT	CASSHRSTIYF
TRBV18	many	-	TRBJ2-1	TGTGCCAGCTCACCACTTCAAGACAATGAGCAGTTCTTC	CASSPLQDNEQFF
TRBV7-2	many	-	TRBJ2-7	TGTGCCAGCAGCTTAGTTGAGCGCGGGGCCTCCTACGAGCAGTACTTC	CASSLVERGASYEQYF
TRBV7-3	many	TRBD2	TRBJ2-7	TGTGCCAGCAGCTCTCTAGCGGTTAGGGCCTACGAGCAGTACTTC	CASSSLAVRAYEQYF
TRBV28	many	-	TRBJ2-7	TGTGCCAGCCAAGTGAGTGATTTGAAATCCTACGAGCAGTACTTC	CASQVSDLKSYEQYF
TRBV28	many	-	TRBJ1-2	TGTGCCAGCAGTTTGGCGGGCGGCCGTCCTGGCTACACCTTC	CASSLAGGRPGYTF
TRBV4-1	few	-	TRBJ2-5	TGCGCCAGCAGCCAAGGGGCAAGTGGAACGGAGGCCCAGTACTTC	CASSQGASGTEAQYF
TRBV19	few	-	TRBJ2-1	TGTGCCAGTAGGGAGGGGGGCTCCTACAATGAGCAGTTCTTC	CASREGGSYNEQFF
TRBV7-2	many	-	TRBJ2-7	TGTGCCAGCAGCGTCGACAAATTCTACGAGCAGTACTTC	CASSVDKFYEQYF
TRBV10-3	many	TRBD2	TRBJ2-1	TGTGCCATCAGGGACCTAGCGGGAGGGCCTAGTGAGCAGTTCTTC	CAIRDLAGGPSEQFF
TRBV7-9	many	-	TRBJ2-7	TGTGCCAGCAGCCACTTTCGCCAGGGGAGACGATACGAGCAGTACTTC	CASSHFRQGRRYEQYF
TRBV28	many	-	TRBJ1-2	TGTGCCAGCAGAGGGTCCTATGGCTACACCTTC	CASRGSYGYTF
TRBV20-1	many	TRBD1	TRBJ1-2	TGCAGTGCTAGGACGGACAGGGGTGGCTATGGCTACACCTTC	CSARTDRGGYGYTF
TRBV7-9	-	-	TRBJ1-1	TGTGCCAGCAGCTTCGACGCGGAAGCTTTCTTT	CASSFDAEAFF